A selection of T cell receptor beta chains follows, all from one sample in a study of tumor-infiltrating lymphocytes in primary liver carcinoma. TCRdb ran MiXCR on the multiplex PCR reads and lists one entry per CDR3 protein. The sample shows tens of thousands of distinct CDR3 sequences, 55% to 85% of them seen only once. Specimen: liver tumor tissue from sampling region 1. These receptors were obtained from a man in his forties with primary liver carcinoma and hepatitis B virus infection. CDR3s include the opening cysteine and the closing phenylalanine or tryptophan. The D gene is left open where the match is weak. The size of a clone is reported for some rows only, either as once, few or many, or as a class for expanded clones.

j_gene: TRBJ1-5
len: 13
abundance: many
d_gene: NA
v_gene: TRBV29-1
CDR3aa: CSARDNFNQPQHF
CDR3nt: TGCAGCGCCCGGGACAACTTCAATCAGCCCCAGCATTTT

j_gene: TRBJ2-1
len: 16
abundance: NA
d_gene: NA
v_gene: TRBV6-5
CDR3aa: CASSSGGLVGYNEHFF
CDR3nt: TGTGCCAGCAGTTCCGGTGGATTAGTGGGATACAATGAGCACTTCTTC

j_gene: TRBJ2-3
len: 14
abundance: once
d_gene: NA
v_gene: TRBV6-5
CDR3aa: CARRSFGQASTQYF
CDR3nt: TGTGCCAGGAGGTCGTTCGGGCAGGCAAGTACGCAGTATTTT

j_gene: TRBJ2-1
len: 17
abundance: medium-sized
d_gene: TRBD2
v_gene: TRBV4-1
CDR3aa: CASSQGLAESSYNEQFF
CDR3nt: TGCGCCAGCAGCCAAGGCCTAGCGGAGAGCTCCTACAATGAGCAGTTCTTC

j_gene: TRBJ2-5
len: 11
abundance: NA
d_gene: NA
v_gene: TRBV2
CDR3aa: CASTPGETQNF
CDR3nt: TGTGCCAGCACCCCGGGGGAGACCCAGAACTTC

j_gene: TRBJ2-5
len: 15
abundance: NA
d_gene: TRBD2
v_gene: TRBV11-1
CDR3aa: CASTLTGLAGETQYF
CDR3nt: TGTGCCAGCACCCTCACGGGACTAGCGGGAGAGACCCAATACTTC

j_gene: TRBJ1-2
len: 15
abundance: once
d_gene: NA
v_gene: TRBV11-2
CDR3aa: CANSAQGGGGYGYTF
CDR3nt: TGTGCAAACAGCGCACAGGGAGGAGGGGGTTATGGCTACACCTTC

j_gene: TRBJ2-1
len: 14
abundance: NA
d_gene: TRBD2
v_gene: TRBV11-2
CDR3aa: CANSAAGNRNEQLF
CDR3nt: TGTGCCAACAGTGCAGCGGGAAATCGCAATGAGCAGCTCTTC

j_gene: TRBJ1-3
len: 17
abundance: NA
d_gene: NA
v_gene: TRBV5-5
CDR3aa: CASSFDIGTRYSSTIYF
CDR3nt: TGTGCCAGCAGCTTCGACATCGGGACACGGTACTCCAGCACCATATATTTT

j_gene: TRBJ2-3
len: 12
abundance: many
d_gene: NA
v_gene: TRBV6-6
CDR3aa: CASSYEGDTQYF
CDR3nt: TGTGCCAGCAGTTATGAGGGGGATACGCAGTATTTT

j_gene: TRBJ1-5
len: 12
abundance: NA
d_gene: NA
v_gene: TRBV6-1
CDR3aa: CASRRTGDTQHF
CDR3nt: TGCGCCAGCAGGCGGACGGGGGATACGCAGCATTTT

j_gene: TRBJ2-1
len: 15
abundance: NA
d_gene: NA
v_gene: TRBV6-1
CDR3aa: CVSREKAGGTNEQFF
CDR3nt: TGTGTCAGCAGAGAGAAGGCTGGAGGTACGAATGAGCAGTTCTTC

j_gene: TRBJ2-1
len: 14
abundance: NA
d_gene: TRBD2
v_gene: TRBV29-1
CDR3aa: CCGERDGSYNEQFF
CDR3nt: TGCTGTGGGGAGCGGGACGGCTCCTACAATGAGCAGTTCTTC

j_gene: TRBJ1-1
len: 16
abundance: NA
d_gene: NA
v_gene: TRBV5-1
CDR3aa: CASNLEPGLGITEAFF
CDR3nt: TGCGCCAGCAACTTGGAACCGGGACTTGGGATCACTGAAGCTTTCTTT

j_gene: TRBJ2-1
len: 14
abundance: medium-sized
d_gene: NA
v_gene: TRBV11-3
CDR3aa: CASSLAVSYNEQFF
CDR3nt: TGTGCCAGCAGCTTAGCGGTTTCCTACAATGAGCAGTTCTTC

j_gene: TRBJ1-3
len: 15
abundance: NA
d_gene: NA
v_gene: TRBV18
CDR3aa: CASSPPLTAGNTIYF
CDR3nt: TGTGCCAGCTCACCACCTTTGACGGCTGGAAACACCATATATTTT

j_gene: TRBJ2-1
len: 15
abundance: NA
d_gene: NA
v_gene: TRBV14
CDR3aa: CPSSQDGSFYTEQFF
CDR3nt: TGTCCCAGCAGCCAAGATGGGAGTTTCTACACTGAGCAGTTCTTC

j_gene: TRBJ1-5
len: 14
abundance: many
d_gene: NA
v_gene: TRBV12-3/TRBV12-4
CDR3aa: CASSATVSNQPQHF
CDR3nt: TGTGCCAGCAGTGCAACAGTTAGCAATCAGCCCCAGCATTTT

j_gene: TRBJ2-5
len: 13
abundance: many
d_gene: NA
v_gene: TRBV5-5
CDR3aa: CASSLSQKETQYF
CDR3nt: TGTGCCAGCAGCTTGTCGCAGAAAGAGACCCAGTACTTC

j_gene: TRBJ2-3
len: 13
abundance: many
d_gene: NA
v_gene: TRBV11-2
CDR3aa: CASSPLADDTQYF
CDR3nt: TGTGCCAGCAGCCCGCTAGCAGACGATACGCAGTATTTT